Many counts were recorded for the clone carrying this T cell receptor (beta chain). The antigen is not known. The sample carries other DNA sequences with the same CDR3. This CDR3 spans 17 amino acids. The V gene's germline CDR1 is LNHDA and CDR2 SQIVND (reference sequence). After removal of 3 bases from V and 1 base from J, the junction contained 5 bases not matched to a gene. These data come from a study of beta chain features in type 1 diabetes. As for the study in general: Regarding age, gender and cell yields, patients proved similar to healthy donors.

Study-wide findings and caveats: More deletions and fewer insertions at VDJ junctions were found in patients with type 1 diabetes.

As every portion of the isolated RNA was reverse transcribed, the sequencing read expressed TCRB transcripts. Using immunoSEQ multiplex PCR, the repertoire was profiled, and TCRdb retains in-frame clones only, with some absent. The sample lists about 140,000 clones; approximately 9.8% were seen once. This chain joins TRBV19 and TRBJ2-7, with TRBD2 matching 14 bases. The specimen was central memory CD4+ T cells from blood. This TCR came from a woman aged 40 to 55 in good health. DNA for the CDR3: TGTGCCAGTAGTATCGGGGGACTAGCGGGGGATTCCTACGAGCAGTACTTC. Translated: CASSIGGLAGDSYEQYF.